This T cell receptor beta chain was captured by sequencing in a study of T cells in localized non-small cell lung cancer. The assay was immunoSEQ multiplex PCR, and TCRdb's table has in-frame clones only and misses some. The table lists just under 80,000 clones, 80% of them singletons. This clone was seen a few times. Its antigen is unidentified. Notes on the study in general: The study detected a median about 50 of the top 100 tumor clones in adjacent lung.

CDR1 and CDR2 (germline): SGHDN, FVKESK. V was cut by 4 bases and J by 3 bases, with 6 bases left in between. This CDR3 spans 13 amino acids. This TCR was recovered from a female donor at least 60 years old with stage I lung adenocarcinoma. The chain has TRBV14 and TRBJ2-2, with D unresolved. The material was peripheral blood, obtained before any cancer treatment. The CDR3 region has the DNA TGTGCCAGCAGCCCAAGATACACCGGGGAGCTGTTTTTT. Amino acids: CASSPRYTGELFF.